Listed below are T cell receptor beta chains from one sample, sequenced in a study of T cells in tuberculosis. Method: immunoSEQ multiplex PCR; TCRdb's copy keeps in-frame clones and lacks some. The sample carries about 37,000 clones, approximately 90% recorded once. Sample: PBMCs, taken at tuberculosis diagnosis. These receptors all stem from an adult with tuberculosis. The conserved cysteine and the conserved F or W are not part of the CDR3 here. Fields, in order: V gene, clone size, CDR3 protein. Size tells how often a clone was seen (once, few, many) or the class of an expanded clone, and some rows leave it out.

V gene: TRBV30
clone size: -
CDR3 protein: AWSTGDLTYNEQF

V gene: TRBV5-4
clone size: -
CDR3 protein: ASSLGQGKTNTIY

V gene: TRBV19
clone size: -
CDR3 protein: ASSPGTDTQY

V gene: TRBV6-5
clone size: -
CDR3 protein: ASSPTGRAGNTIY

V gene: TRBV4-2
clone size: -
CDR3 protein: ASSQDSQGGPDEQF

V gene: TRBV6-4
clone size: once
CDR3 protein: ATGVGGGGEETQY

V gene: TRBV18
clone size: -
CDR3 protein: ASSPTQGYSNQPQH

V gene: TRBV7-8
clone size: few
CDR3 protein: ASSLAGQGNRELF

V gene: TRBV7-2
clone size: few
CDR3 protein: ASSRTGTALNEKLF

V gene: TRBV5-1
clone size: -
CDR3 protein: ASSLGLASDTQY